The rows below give T cell receptor beta chains drawn from one sample of a study of blood T cell repertoires in COVID-19. This table comes from immunoSEQ multiplex PCR, and its TCRdb copy is limited to in-frame clones, with some not included. The top ten hold more than 20% of the sample, which has roughly 180,000 clones, roughly 90% seen once. The material sequenced was peripheral blood. The source of these receptors is a man aged 70-80 years with active or convalescent COVID-19. Each CDR3 is given with its conserved first and last residue. The D gene is left open where the match is weak. Rows give clone size only sometimes, using once, few, many, or a class for an expanded clone.

j_call: TRBJ1-2
v_call: TRBV7-8
d_call: .
clone_size: .
cdr3_aa: CASSPRRGGGIYGYTF
cdr3_nt: TGTGCCAGCAGCCCGAGGAGGGGGGGTGGGATCTATGGCTACACCTTC

j_call: TRBJ1-5
v_call: TRBV7-2
d_call: .
clone_size: .
cdr3_aa: CASRGKDGGPQHF
cdr3_nt: TGTGCCAGCAGAGGAAAGGACGGAGGGCCCCAGCATTTT

j_call: TRBJ1-4
v_call: TRBV25-1
d_call: .
clone_size: once
cdr3_aa: CASSGWAESTNEKLFF
cdr3_nt: TGTGCCAGCAGTGGTTGGGCCGAATCAACTAATGAAAAACTGTTTTTT

j_call: TRBJ1-1
v_call: TRBV30
d_call: TRBD1
clone_size: .
cdr3_aa: CAWSGSRPGQGQENTEAFF
cdr3_nt: TGTGCCTGGAGTGGATCCCGACCGGGACAGGGGCAAGAGAACACTGAAGCTTTCTTT

j_call: TRBJ1-4
v_call: TRBV9
d_call: .
clone_size: .
cdr3_aa: CASSVDPGLNEKLFF
cdr3_nt: TGTGCCAGCAGCGTAGACCCAGGCCTTAATGAAAAACTGTTTTTT

j_call: TRBJ1-4
v_call: TRBV9
d_call: .
clone_size: .
cdr3_aa: CASSVSLQGASTTSEKLFF
cdr3_nt: TGTGCCAGCAGCGTTAGCCTACAGGGCGCGTCCACCACTAGTGAAAAACTGTTTTTT

j_call: TRBJ1-2
v_call: TRBV19
d_call: TRBD1
clone_size: .
cdr3_aa: CASSTAGTGFSGYTF
cdr3_nt: TGTGCCAGTAGTACCGCCGGGACAGGGTTTAGTGGCTACACCTTC

j_call: TRBJ2-5
v_call: TRBV5-1
d_call: .
clone_size: .
cdr3_aa: CASSLASKRETQYF
cdr3_nt: TGCGCCAGCAGCTTGGCCTCGAAGAGAGAGACCCAGTACTTC

j_call: TRBJ2-2
v_call: TRBV7-9
d_call: TRBD2
clone_size: .
cdr3_aa: CASTEGGGSFGGELFF
cdr3_nt: TGTGCCAGCACGGAGGGCGGGGGAAGCTTCGGCGGGGAGCTGTTTTTT

j_call: TRBJ1-5
v_call: TRBV6-5
d_call: TRBD1
clone_size: once
cdr3_aa: CASSHGTGSRQPQHF
cdr3_nt: TGTGCCAGCAGCCACGGGACAGGGAGCAGACAGCCCCAGCATTTT

j_call: TRBJ1-4
v_call: TRBV4-2
d_call: .
clone_size: few
cdr3_aa: CASSHDPTGMSEKLFF
cdr3_nt: TGTGCCAGCAGCCACGACCCCACAGGGATGAGTGAAAAACTGTTTTTT

j_call: TRBJ1-1
v_call: TRBV13
d_call: TRBD1
clone_size: .
cdr3_aa: CASSARDSMNTEAFF
cdr3_nt: TGTGCCAGCAGCGCCCGGGACAGCATGAACACTGAAGCTTTCTTT

j_call: TRBJ1-5
v_call: TRBV19
d_call: .
clone_size: .
cdr3_aa: CATMLDHGGNQPQHF
cdr3_nt: TGTGCCACCATGCTAGACCACGGAGGCAATCAGCCCCAGCATTTT

j_call: TRBJ1-1
v_call: TRBV12-3/TRBV12-4
d_call: .
clone_size: .
cdr3_aa: CASSTAEGTEAFF
cdr3_nt: TGTGCCAGCAGCACGGCGGAGGGCACTGAAGCTTTCTTT

j_call: TRBJ1-1
v_call: TRBV5-4
d_call: .
clone_size: .
cdr3_aa: CASTPMKEATGRAFF
cdr3_nt: TGTGCCAGCACTCCTATGAAGGAGGCCACCGGTAGAGCTTTCTTT

j_call: TRBJ1-1
v_call: TRBV7-2
d_call: .
clone_size: .
cdr3_aa: CASSAGNGRAEAFF
cdr3_nt: TGTGCCAGCAGCGCGGGGAATGGGAGGGCTGAAGCTTTCTTT

j_call: TRBJ2-7
v_call: TRBV7-2
d_call: .
clone_size: .
cdr3_aa: CASRPMLATAGEQYF
cdr3_nt: TGTGCCAGCAGGCCCATGCTGGCCACGGCGGGCGAGCAGTACTTC

j_call: TRBJ1-6
v_call: TRBV28
d_call: .
clone_size: .
cdr3_aa: CASSFRSSYNSPLHF
cdr3_nt: TGTGCCAGCAGCTTCCGGAGCTCCTATAATTCACCCCTCCATTTT

j_call: TRBJ2-1
v_call: TRBV9
d_call: .
clone_size: .
cdr3_aa: CASSPDGARYNEQFF
cdr3_nt: TGTGCCAGCAGCCCCGACGGAGCCCGCTACAATGAGCAGTTCTTC

j_call: TRBJ1-5
v_call: TRBV5-8
d_call: .
clone_size: .
cdr3_aa: CASSSDTGNQPQHF
cdr3_nt: TGTGCCAGCAGCTCGGATACAGGGAATCAGCCCCAGCATTTT

j_call: TRBJ2-5
v_call: TRBV11-2
d_call: TRBD1
clone_size: .
cdr3_aa: CASSLDRAGGWETQYF
cdr3_nt: TGTGCCAGCAGCTTAGATCGGGCAGGGGGCTGGGAGACCCAGTACTTC

j_call: TRBJ2-7
v_call: TRBV18
d_call: TRBD1
clone_size: .
cdr3_aa: CASSTGTGVYEQYF
cdr3_nt: TGTGCCAGCTCAACCGGGACAGGGGTGTACGAGCAGTACTTC

j_call: TRBJ1-4
v_call: TRBV6-5
d_call: .
clone_size: .
cdr3_aa: CASRRKQSNEKLFF
cdr3_nt: TGTGCCAGCAGAAGGAAACAGTCAAATGAAAAACTGTTTTTT

j_call: TRBJ2-7
v_call: TRBV7-2
d_call: .
clone_size: .
cdr3_aa: CASSSPGTYEQYF
cdr3_nt: TGTGCCAGCAGCTCCCCCGGGACCTACGAGCAGTACTTC

j_call: TRBJ1-5
v_call: TRBV7-2
d_call: .
clone_size: .
cdr3_aa: CASSLKQGNQPQHF
cdr3_nt: TGTGCCAGCAGCCTTAAGCAAGGCAATCAGCCCCAGCATTTT

j_call: TRBJ2-4
v_call: TRBV6-2/TRBV6-3
d_call: .
clone_size: .
cdr3_aa: CASSTPTGHEFALNIQYF
cdr3_nt: TGTGCCAGCAGTACCCCAACGGGACACGAGTTTGCGCTGAACATTCAGTACTTC

j_call: TRBJ2-5
v_call: TRBV7-6
d_call: .
clone_size: .
cdr3_aa: CASSLGSGSRRETQYF
cdr3_nt: TGTGCCAGCAGCTTAGGATCCGGGAGTAGGCGAGAGACCCAGTACTTC

j_call: TRBJ1-6
v_call: TRBV27
d_call: TRBD1
clone_size: .
cdr3_aa: CASSLTGTDNSPLHF
cdr3_nt: TGTGCCAGCAGTTTAACCGGGACAGATAATTCACCCCTCCACTTT

j_call: TRBJ2-6
v_call: TRBV28
d_call: .
clone_size: .
cdr3_aa: CASSRTGSGANVLTF
cdr3_nt: TGTGCCAGCAGTAGAACAGGGTCGGGGGCCAACGTCCTGACTTTC

j_call: TRBJ1-1
v_call: TRBV6-5
d_call: .
clone_size: .
cdr3_aa: CASSFSDRVNTEAFF
cdr3_nt: TGTGCCAGCAGTTTCTCAGACAGAGTGAACACTGAAGCTTTCTTT